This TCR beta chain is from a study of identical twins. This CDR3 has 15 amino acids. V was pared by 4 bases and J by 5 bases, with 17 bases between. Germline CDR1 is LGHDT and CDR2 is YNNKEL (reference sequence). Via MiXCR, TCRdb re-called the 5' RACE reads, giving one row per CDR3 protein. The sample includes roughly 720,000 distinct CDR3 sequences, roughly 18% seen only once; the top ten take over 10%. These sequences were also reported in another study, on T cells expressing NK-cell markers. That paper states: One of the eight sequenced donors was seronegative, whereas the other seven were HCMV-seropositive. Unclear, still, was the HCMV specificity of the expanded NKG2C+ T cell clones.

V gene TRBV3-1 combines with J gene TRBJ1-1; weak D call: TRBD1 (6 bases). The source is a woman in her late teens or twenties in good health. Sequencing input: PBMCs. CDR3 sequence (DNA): TGTGCCAGCAGCCCCCGGGAAGGGGGGAGGACTGAAGCTTTCTTT. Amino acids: CASSPREGGRTEAFF.